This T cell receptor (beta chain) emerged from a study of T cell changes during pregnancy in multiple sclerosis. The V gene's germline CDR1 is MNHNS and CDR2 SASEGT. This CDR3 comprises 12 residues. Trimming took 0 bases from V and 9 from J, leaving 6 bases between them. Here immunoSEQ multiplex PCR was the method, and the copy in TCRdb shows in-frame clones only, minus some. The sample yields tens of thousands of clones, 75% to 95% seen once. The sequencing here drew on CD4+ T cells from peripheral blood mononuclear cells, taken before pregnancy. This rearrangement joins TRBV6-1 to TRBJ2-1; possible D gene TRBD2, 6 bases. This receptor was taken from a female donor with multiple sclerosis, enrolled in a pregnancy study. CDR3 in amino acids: CASSEARGEQFF. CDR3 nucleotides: TGTGCCAGCAGTGAAGCGCGGGGTGAGCAGTTCTTC.